This T cell receptor (beta chain) is drawn from a study of T cells after somatic rescue of genetic block. The assay was immunoSEQ multiplex PCR, and TCRdb's table has in-frame clones only and misses some. The sample yields some 14,000 clones, over 65% seen once. Material for sequencing was peripheral blood mononuclear cells (PBMCs). The source of this sequence is a boy between 5 and 17 years old.

The CDR3 DNA reads as TGTGCCAGCAGCTACCGTGGGTTGGGAGCAAACATTCAGTACTTC. Translating gives CASSYRGLGANIQYF. J is TRBJ2-4 and V is TRBV7-9; D might be TRBD2 (5 bases). V was pared by 4 bases and J by 6 bases, with 16 bases between. From germline, CDR1 is SEHNR and CDR2 FQNEAQ (reference sequence). The CDR3 spans 15 residues.